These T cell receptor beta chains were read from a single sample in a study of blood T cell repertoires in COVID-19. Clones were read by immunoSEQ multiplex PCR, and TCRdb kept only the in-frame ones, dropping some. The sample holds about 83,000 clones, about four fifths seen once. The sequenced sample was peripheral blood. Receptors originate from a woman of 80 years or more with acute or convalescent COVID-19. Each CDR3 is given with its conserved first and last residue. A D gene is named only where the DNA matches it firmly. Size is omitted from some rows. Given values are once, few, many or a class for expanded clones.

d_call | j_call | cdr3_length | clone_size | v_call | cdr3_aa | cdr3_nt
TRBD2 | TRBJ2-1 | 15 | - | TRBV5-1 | CASSPAPSGGYEQFF | TGCGCCAGCAGCCCGGCTCCTAGCGGGGGGTATGAGCAGTTCTTC
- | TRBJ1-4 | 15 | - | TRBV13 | CASSLEVQGNEKLFF | TGTGCCAGCAGCTTAGAAGTCCAGGGTAATGAAAAACTGTTTTTT
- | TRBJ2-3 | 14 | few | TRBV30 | CAWSRGHSTDTQYF | TGTGCCTGGAGTCGTGGACATAGCACAGATACGCAGTATTTT
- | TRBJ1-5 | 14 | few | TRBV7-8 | CASSLVGLNQPQHF | TGTGCCAGCAGCTTAGTTGGGCTAAATCAGCCCCAGCATTTT
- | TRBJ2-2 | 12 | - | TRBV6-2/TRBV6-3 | CASSYASGELFF | TGTGCCAGCAGTTACGCCAGCGGGGAGCTGTTTTTT
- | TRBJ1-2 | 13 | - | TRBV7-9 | CASSPSRVYGYTF | TGTGCCAGCAGCCCTAGTAGAGTCTATGGCTACACCTTC
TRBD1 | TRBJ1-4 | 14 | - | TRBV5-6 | CASSYTGGGEKLFF | TGTGCCAGCAGCTATACAGGGGGCGGTGAAAAACTGTTTTTT
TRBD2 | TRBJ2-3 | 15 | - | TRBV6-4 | CASSPLAGGTDTQYF | TGTGCCAGCAGTCCACTAGCGGGAGGCACAGATACGCAGTATTTT
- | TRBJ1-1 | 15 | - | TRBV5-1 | CASSSSGHPNTEAFF | TGCGCCAGCAGCTCTTCAGGGCACCCGAACACTGAAGCTTTCTTT
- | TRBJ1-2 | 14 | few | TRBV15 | CATSRDLENYGYTF | TGTGCCACCAGCAGAGATCTGGAGAACTATGGCTACACCTTC
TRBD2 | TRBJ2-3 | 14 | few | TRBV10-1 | CASSESGLADTQYF | TGCGCCAGCAGTGAGTCGGGACTAGCCGATACGCAGTATTTT
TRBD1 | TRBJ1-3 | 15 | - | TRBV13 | CASSLAGQGVSTIYF | TGTGCCAGCAGCTTAGCGGGACAGGGAGTATCCACCATATATTTT
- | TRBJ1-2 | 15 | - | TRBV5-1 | CASSMTIGGVFGYTF | TGCGCCAGCAGTATGACGATCGGAGGGGTATTCGGCTACACCTTC
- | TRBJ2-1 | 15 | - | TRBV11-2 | CASSQRRSPYNEQFF | TGTGCCAGCAGCCAGAGGCGGTCACCCTACAATGAGCAGTTCTTC
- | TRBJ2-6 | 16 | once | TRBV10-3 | CAISPSSGSGANVLTF | TGTGCCATCAGCCCCTCGTCGGGCTCTGGGGCCAACGTCCTGACTTTC
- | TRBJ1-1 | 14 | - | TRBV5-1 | CASSVTASQPGAFF | TGCGCCAGCAGCGTAACAGCTTCGCAGCCAGGGGCTTTCTTT
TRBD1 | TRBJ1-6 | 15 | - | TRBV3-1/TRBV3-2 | CASSQTGTDNSPLHF | TGTGCCAGCAGTCAAACGGGGACAGATAATTCACCCCTCCACTTT
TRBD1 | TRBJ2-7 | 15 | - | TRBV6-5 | CASSYRGTGQGEQYF | TGTGCCAGCAGTTACCGTGGGACAGGGCAGGGCGAGCAGTACTTC
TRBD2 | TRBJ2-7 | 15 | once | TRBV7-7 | CASSLEAGRGYEQYF | TGTGCTAGCAGCTTAGAGGCGGGGAGGGGATACGAGCAGTACTTC
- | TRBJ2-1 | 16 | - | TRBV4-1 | CASSQLSVSSYNEQFF | TGCGCCAGCAGCCAGCTTAGTGTTAGCTCCTACAATGAGCAGTTCTTC
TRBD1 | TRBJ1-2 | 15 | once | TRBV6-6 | CASSYSEQGARGYTF | TGTGCCAGCAGTTACTCTGAACAGGGGGCGCGTGGCTACACCTTC
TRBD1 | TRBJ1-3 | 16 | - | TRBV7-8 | CASSLQGASSGNTIYF | TGTGCCAGCAGCTTGCAGGGGGCCAGCTCTGGAAACACCATATATTTT
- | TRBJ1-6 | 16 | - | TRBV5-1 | CASSPTGSDDNSPLHF | TGCGCCAGCAGCCCAACAGGGTCAGACGATAATTCACCCCTCCACTTT
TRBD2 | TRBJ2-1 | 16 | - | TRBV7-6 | CASSSLAGGTYNEQFF | TGTGCCAGCAGCTCCTTAGCGGGGGGGACCTACAATGAGCAGTTCTTC
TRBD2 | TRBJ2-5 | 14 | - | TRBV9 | CASSEGTSVETQYF | TGTGCCAGCAGCGAGGGGACTAGCGTAGAGACCCAGTACTTC
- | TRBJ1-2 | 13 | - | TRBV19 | CASNLDGNYGYTF | TGTGCCAGTAATTTAGACGGGAACTATGGCTACACCTTC
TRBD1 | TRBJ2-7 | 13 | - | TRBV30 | CASTGQGPYEQYF | TGTGCCTCCACGGGACAGGGTCCCTACGAGCAGTACTTC
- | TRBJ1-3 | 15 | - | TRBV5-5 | CASSVEGVAGNTIYF | TGTGCCAGCAGTGTCGAGGGGGTGGCTGGAAACACCATATATTTT
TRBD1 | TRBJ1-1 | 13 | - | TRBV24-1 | CATRSDRDTEAFF | TGTGCCACCAGATCCGACAGGGACACTGAAGCTTTCTTT
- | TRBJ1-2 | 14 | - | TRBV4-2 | CASSQDDINYGYTF | TGTGCCAGCAGCCAAGATGACATTAACTATGGCTACACCTTC
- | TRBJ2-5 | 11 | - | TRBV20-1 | CSANSQETQYF | TGCAGTGCTAATAGTCAAGAGACCCAGTACTTC
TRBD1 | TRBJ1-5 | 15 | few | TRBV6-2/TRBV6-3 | CASSQRQGFNQPQHF | TGTGCCAGCAGTCAGAGACAGGGGTTCAATCAGCCCCAGCATTTT
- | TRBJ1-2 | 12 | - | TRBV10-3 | CAISESEGGYTF | TGTGCCATCAGTGAGTCTGAGGGAGGCTACACCTTC
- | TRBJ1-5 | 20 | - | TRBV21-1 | CASSKTGTGDIRMGNQPQHF | TGTGCCAGCAGCAAAACCGGGACAGGGGACATCCGAATGGGCAATCAGCCCCAGCATTTT
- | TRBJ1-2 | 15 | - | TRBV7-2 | CASSLRGSTNYGYTF | TGTGCCAGCAGCTTAAGGGGCAGCACTAACTATGGCTACACCTTC
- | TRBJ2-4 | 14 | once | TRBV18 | CASSPIRSEGIQYF | TGTGCCAGCTCACCAATTAGGAGCGAGGGCATTCAGTACTTC